Below are 9 T cell receptor beta chains sequenced from a single sample in a study of CXCR3-negative and CXCR3-positive naive CD8 T cells. It was by 5' RACE with UMI labels that the TRB cDNA libraries were prepared. TCRdb reprocessed the 5' RACE reads and keeps a single row for each CDR3 protein, giving no DNA. This specimen shows 56,000 or so distinct CDR3 sequences; the ten leading clones hold around 20%. The sequencing sample was made of memory CD8+ T cells from blood. The receptor set was obtained from a human donor in good health. Some clones in this sample may be carry-over from other donors' samples.

This sequence joins TRBV20-1 and TRBJ2-5; lacking DNA, the TRBD2 call made by TCRdb goes unchecked. This CDR3 has 14 amino acids. Germline lookup yields CDR1 DFQATT and CDR2 SNEGSKA (reference sequence). The CDR3 here is CSAPTGPIQETQYF.

J is TRBJ1-1 and V is TRBV7-9. Germline V gene lookup returns CDR1 SEHNR and CDR2 FQNEAQ (reference sequence). The CDR3 has 15 residues. The chain's CDR3 is CASSPREGWGTEAFF.

The genes are TRBV20-1 and TRBJ2-7; no DNA is available, so the TRBD1 call from TCRdb remains unchecked. The germline V gene has CDR1 DFQATT and CDR2 SNEGSKA (reference sequence). The CDR3 extends over 15 amino acids. The CDR3 sequence is CSARDRDRGTYEQYF.

This sequence joins TRBV20-1 and TRBJ2-7. Germline values: CDR1 DFQATT, CDR2 SNEGSKA (reference sequence). This CDR3 has 12 residues. The CDR3 here is CSASYGFYEQYF.

The chain uses TRBV4-1 and TRBJ2-4. Germline CDR1 MGHRA, CDR2 YSYEKL. The CDR3 extends over 15 amino acids. The chain's CDR3 is CASSQDSGFGNIQYF.

This chain links TRBV29-1 with TRBJ1-2; the TRBD1 assignment by TCRdb is unverifiable without DNA. The CDR3 consists of 14 residues. The germline CDR1 and CDR2 sequences are SQVTM and ANQGSEA. The CDR3 spells CSVDRDGNNYGYTF. Using reference TRBV29-1 and TRBJ1-2 for the parts outside the CDR3, the full variable domain is SAVISQKPSRDICQRGTSLTIQCQVDSQVTMMFWYRQQPGQSLTLIATANQGSEATYESGFVIDKFPISRPNLTFSTLTVSNMSPEDSSIYLCSVDRDGNNYGYTFGSGTRLTVV.

This CDR3 is CASSIGGETREQYF. The rearrangement links TRBV6-5 to TRBJ2-7; the TCRdb D gene call, TRBD2, has no DNA to confirm it. CDR3 length: 14 residues. Germline CDR1 reads MNHEY; CDR2 reads SVGAGI.

The chain carries TRBV29-1 and TRBJ2-7. Germline V lookup: CDR1 SQVTM, CDR2 ANQGSEA. The CDR3 covers 13 residues. CDR3 loop: CSVEGSKAYEQYF.

The chain is built from TRBV20-1 and TRBJ2-1; the D gene TCRdb calls, TRBD2, cannot be checked with no DNA. The CDR3 totals 15 residues. CDR1 is DFQATT, CDR2 SNEGSKA, per germline (reference sequence). CDR3 in amino acids: CSARDNERTNNEQFF.